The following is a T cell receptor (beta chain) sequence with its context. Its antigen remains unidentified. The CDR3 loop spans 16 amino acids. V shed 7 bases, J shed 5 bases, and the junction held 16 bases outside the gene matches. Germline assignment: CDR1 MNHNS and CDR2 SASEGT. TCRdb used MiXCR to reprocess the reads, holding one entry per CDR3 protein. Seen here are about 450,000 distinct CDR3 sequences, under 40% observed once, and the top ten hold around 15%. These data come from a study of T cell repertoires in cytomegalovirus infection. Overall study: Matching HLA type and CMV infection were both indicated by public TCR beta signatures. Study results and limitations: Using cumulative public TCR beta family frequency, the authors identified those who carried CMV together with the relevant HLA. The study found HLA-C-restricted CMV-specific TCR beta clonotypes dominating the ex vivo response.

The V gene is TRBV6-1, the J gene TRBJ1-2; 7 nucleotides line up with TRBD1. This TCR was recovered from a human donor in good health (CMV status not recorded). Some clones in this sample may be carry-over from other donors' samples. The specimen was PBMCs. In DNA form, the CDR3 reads TGTGCCAGCACCGAACATAAGGGACAGAAGATATATGGCTACACCTTC. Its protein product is CASTEHKGQKIYGYTF.